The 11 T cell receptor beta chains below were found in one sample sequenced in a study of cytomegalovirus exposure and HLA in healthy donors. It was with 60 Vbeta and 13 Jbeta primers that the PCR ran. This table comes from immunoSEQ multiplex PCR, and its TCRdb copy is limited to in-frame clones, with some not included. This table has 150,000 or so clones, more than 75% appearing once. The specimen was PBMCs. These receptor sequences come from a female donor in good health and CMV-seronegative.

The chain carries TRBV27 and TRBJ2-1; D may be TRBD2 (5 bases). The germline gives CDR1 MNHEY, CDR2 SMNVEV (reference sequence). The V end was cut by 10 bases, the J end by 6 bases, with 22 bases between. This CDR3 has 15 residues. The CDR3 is CATRNAAAGGNEQFF. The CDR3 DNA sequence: TGTGCCACCAGAAATGCGGCCGCTGGAGGCAATGAGCAGTTCTTC.

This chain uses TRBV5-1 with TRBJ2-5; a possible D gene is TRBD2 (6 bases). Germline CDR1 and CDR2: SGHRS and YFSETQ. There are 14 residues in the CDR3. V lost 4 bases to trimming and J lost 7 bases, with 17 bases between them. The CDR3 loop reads CASSPGSGDGTQYF. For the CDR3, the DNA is TGCGCCAGCAGCCCGGGATCGGGGGACGGGACCCAGTACTTC.

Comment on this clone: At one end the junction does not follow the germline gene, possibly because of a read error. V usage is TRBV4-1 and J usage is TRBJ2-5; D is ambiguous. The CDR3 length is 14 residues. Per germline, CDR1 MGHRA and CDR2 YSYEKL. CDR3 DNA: TGCGCCAGCAGCCAAGAAGTTCGTGAGGAGAGCCAGTACTTC. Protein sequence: CASSQEVREESQYF.

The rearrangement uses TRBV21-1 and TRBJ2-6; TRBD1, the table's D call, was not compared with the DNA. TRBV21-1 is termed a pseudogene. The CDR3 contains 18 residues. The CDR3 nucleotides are TGTGCCAGCAGCAATGTCGACAGGGGGGAATCTGGGGCCAACGTCCTGACTTTC. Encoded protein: CASSNVDRGESGANVLTF.

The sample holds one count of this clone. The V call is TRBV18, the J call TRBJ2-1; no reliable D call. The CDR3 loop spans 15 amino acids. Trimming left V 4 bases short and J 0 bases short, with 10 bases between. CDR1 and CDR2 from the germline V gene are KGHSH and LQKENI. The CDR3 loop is CASSLTSRSYNEQFF. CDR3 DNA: TGTGCCAGCTCACTCACCTCGCGCTCCTACAATGAGCAGTTCTTC.

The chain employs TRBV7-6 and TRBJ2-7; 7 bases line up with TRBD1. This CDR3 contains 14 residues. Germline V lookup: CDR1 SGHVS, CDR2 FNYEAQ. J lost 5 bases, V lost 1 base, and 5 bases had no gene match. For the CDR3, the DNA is TGTGCCAGCAGCTTAGACAGGGGATCTAACGAGCAGTACTTC. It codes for CASSLDRGSNEQYF.

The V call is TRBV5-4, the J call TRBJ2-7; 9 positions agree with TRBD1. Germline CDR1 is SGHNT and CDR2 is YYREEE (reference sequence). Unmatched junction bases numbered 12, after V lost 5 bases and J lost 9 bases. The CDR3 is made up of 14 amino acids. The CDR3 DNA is TGTGCCAGCAGTCTTCCGGGACAGGGTACGTTGCAGTACTTC. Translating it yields CASSLPGQGTLQYF.

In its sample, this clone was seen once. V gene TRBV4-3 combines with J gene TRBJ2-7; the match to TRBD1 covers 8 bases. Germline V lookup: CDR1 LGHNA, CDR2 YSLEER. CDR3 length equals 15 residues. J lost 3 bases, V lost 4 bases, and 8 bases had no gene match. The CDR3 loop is CASSPRGTGNYEQYF. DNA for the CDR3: TGCGCCAGCAGCCCCCGAGGGACAGGAAACTACGAGCAGTACTTC.

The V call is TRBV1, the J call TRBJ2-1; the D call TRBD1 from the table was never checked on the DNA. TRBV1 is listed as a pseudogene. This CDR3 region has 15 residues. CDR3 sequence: CTSSQGTGENNEQFF. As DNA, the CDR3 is TGCACCAGCAGCCAGGGGACAGGGGAGAACAATGAGCAGTTCTTC.

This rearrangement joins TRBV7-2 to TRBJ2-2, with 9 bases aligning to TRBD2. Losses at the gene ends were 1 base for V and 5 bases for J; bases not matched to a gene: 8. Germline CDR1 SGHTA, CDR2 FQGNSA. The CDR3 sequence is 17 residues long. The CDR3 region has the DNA TGTGCCAGCAGCTTAGGACGGCTAGCGGGGTATACCGGGGAGCTGTTTTTT. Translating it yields CASSLGRLAGYTGELFF.

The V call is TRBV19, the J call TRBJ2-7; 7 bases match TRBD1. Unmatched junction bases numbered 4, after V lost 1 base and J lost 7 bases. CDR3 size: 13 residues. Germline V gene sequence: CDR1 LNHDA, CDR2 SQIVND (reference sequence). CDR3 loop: CASSIGRDSEQYF. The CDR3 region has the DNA TGTGCCAGTAGTATAGGACGGGACAGTGAGCAGTACTTC.